This TCR beta chain was found in a study of blood T cell repertoires in COVID-19. Overall study: Both acute and convalescent COVID-19 samples were obtained from the United States, Italy and Spain. The cDNA or gDNA used as material had been derived from T cells, B-cell-depleted T cells, or PBMCs.

Trimming shortened V by 0 bases and J by 4 bases, and 19 bases separated the two germline ends. The CDR3 has 17 residues. From germline, CDR1 is SGHNT and CDR2 YYREEE (reference sequence). The data were produced by immunoSEQ multiplex PCR, yet TCRdb's version contains in-frame clones alone and is incomplete. This sample has roughly 160,000 clones, with roughly 87% found just once. The clonotype comes from a woman aged 55-69 years who had recovered from COVID-19. The V and J genes are TRBV5-4 and TRBJ1-2; unclear D gene. Sequenced: peripheral blood. The CDR3: CASSLADIGRGIYGYTF. The CDR3 nucleotides are TGTGCCAGCAGCTTGGCTGATATTGGACGGGGAATCTATGGCTACACCTTC. Drawing the rest from reference TRBV5-4 and TRBJ1-2, the complete variable domain is ETGVTQSPTHLIKTRGQQVTLRCSSQSGHNTVSWYQQALGQGPQFIFQYYREEENGRGNFPPRFSGLQFPNYSSELNVNALELDDSALYLCASSLADIGRGIYGYTFGSGTRLTVV.